This entry describes one T cell receptor (beta chain). This record belongs to a study of blood T cell repertoires in COVID-19. About the research overall: Spain, Italy and the United States supplied samples that represented acute and convalescent COVID-19. Sample material is recorded as cDNA or gDNA derived from T cells, B-cell-depleted T cells, or PBMCs.

Authors' analysis steps: It was from reference gene primer amplification that nucleated cell counts were estimated. The protocol was immunoSEQ multiplex PCR, while the TCRdb copy is restricted to in-frame clones and leaves out a portion. V, J and clone size reflect that table, while D and trimming were determined from the DNA. The table lists about 68,000 clones, more than 85% of them singletons, with around 7.3% in the top ten. Enrollment of patients from Seattle took place during active infection, with longitudinal follow-up. Germline trimming cut 3 bases from V and 7 bases from J; bases unmatched to any gene: 8. The CDR3 covers 13 residues. The germline V gene encodes CDR1 GTSNPN and CDR2 SVGIG (reference sequence).

The chain has TRBV30 and TRBJ2-5, with 7 positions matching TRBD1. This receptor was identified in a man in his forties or fifties with COVID-19, enrolled during active disease. The sequencing input was peripheral blood. CDR3 nucleotide sequence: TGTGCCTGGAGGGGACAGCCCCCGGGGACCCAGTACTTC. Protein sequence: CAWRGQPPGTQYF.